The text below deals with one T cell receptor (beta chain). Antigen unknown. These data are taken from a study of cytomegalovirus exposure and HLA in healthy donors. The CDR3 length is 17 residues. Trimming cost V 4 bases and J 4 bases; bases outside gene matches: 13. The germline V gene encodes CDR1 MGHDK and CDR2 SYGVNS. General study points: There were some public TCRs occurring in many donors, but most TCR sequences were rare.

The PCR used 60 Vbeta and 13 Jbeta primers. Here immunoSEQ multiplex PCR was the method, and the copy in TCRdb shows in-frame clones only, minus some. The sample carries over 70,000 clones, 70% to 75% recorded once. The CMV serostatus of this donor was not recorded. This chain links TRBV25-1 with TRBJ1-3, with 7 bases aligning to TRBD1. The source material was PBMCs. The clonotype was recovered from a human donor in good health. The CDR3 loop reads CASSGHKTGQAGNTIYF. The CDR3 DNA is TGTGCCAGCAGTGGCCATAAGACAGGGCAAGCCGGAAACACCATATATTTT.